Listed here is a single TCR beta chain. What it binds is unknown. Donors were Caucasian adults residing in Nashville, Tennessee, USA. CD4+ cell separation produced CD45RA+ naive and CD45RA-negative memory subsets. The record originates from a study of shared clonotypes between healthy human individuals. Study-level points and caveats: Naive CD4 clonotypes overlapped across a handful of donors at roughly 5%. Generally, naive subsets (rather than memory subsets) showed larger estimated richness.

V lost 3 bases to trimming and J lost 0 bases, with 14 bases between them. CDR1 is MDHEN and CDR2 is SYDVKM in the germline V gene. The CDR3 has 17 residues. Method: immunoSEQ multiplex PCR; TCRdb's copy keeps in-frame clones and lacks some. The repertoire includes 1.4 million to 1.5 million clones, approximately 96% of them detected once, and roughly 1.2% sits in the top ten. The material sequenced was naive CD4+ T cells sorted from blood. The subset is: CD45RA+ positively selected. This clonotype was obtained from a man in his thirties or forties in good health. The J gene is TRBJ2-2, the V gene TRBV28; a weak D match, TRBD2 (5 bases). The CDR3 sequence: CASSLSGNSPNTGELFF. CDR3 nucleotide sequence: TGTGCCAGCAGTTTGTCGGGAAATTCCCCGAACACCGGGGAGCTGTTTTTT.